This T cell receptor (beta chain) emerged from a study of spatial heterogeneity in lung cancer. About the research overall: Sequencing covered available follow-up PBMC samples collected a median of roughly two years after resection. A consistent excess of beta-chain over alpha-chain sequences was detected.

This clonotype was observed at least ten times. Per germline, CDR1 SNHLY and CDR2 FYNNEI. CDR3 length: 14 residues. The ends were cut back, 4 bases at V and 4 bases at J, with 13 bases in the middle. The time point: blood at routine non-recurrence follow-up after resection. Sequencing of whole RNA from tumor, nontumor lung or frozen PBMC involved no sorting. The presence of a unique molecular identifier marked each TCR cDNA molecule. TCRdb re-called the 5' RACE reads through MiXCR, storing one row per CDR3 protein. The table shows about 10,000 distinct CDR3 sequences, with 20% to 25% occurring only once.

This chain uses TRBV2 with TRBJ1-1, with a weak D call TRBD1 (5 bases). This clonotype originated in a male donor with early-stage non-small cell lung cancer. Specimen: PBMCs, collected at follow-up. The CDR3 is CASSVSRVITEAFF. Written as DNA, the CDR3 is TGTGCCAGCAGTGTTTCCAGGGTAATCACTGAAGCTTTCTTT.